This T cell receptor beta chain came from a study of cytotoxic CD8 clonotypes in ibrutinib-treated CLL. In germline, CDR1 is MDHEN, CDR2 SYDVKM. The CDR3 totals 17 residues. Trimming took 1 base from V and 3 from J, leaving 18 bases between them. Concerning this clone itself: Antigen unknown.

Study results and caveats: Clonality grew at ibrutinib response; at progression, it decreased back toward baseline.

Data came from immunoSEQ multiplex PCR; TCRdb stores just in-frame clones and leaves some out. This table has 300,000 to 350,000 clones, 80% appearing once. This sequence was found in a human donor with chronic lymphocytic leukemia. The input for sequencing was PBMCs, taken before ibrutinib treatment. The chain carries TRBV28 and TRBJ1-1; D perhaps matches TRBD1 (5 bases). The CDR3 here is CASSLSHQRGVDTEAFF. CDR3 bases: TGTGCCAGCAGTTTATCCCATCAACGGGGGGTTGACACTGAAGCTTTCTTT.